These T cell receptor beta chains were read from a single sample in a study of Tregs in tolerant kidney transplant recipients. The repertoire was sequenced with immunoSEQ multiplex PCR; TCRdb's copy has only in-frame clones and lacks some. The data show tens of thousands of clones, with roughly nine tenths seen just once and roughly 15% held by the top ten. The sequencing here drew on CD8+ T cells from blood (PBMCs), taken 24 months after the transplant. Receptor source: a human patient who received a combined kidney and bone marrow transplant. Some of these T cells may belong to the graft donor. CDR3s include the opening cysteine and the closing phenylalanine or tryptophan. D genes are given only for firm matches. Not all rows give a size; the values are once, few, many and, for expanded clones, a class.

J gene: TRBJ1-1; D gene: TRBD1; clone size: NA; V gene: TRBV9; CDR3 DNA: TGTGCCAGCAGCGCCGGACAGGGAGGTTCCGTCACTGAAGCTTTCTTT; CDR3 protein: CASSAGQGGSVTEAFF
J gene: TRBJ1-4; D gene: NA; clone size: NA; V gene: TRBV27; CDR3 DNA: TGTGCCAGCAGTTTAATACAGCCTATTCGGGGTGAAAAACTGTTTTTT; CDR3 protein: CASSLIQPIRGEKLFF
J gene: TRBJ2-7; D gene: TRBD2; clone size: NA; V gene: TRBV19; CDR3 DNA: TGTGCCAGCTCAGCACCCTTTAGCGGGATCGCCTACGAGCAGTACTTC; CDR3 protein: CASSAPFSGIAYEQYF
J gene: TRBJ2-7; D gene: TRBD1; clone size: NA; V gene: TRBV4-2; CDR3 DNA: TGTGCCAGCAGCCTGGACAGGCCCTACTACGAGCAGTACTTC; CDR3 protein: CASSLDRPYYEQYF
J gene: TRBJ2-7; D gene: NA; clone size: NA; V gene: TRBV7-6; CDR3 DNA: TGTGCCAGCAGCTCACAGGGCCACGAGCAGTACTTC; CDR3 protein: CASSSQGHEQYF
J gene: TRBJ2-3; D gene: TRBD2; clone size: few; V gene: TRBV27; CDR3 DNA: TGTGCCAGCAGTCCACGACTAGCGGGAGGAAGGTGGAATACGCAGTATTTT; CDR3 protein: CASSPRLAGGRWNTQYF
J gene: TRBJ2-7; D gene: NA; clone size: NA; V gene: TRBV27; CDR3 DNA: TGTGCCAGCAGTTTACGTTTTGGGGAGTTATCAAACGAGCAGTACTTC; CDR3 protein: CASSLRFGELSNEQYF
J gene: TRBJ2-1; D gene: TRBD2; clone size: once; V gene: TRBV2; CDR3 DNA: TGTGCCAGCAGTGGACGGGTGACTAGCGGAAACAATGAGCAGTTCTTC; CDR3 protein: CASSGRVTSGNNEQFF
J gene: TRBJ2-7; D gene: NA; clone size: NA; V gene: TRBV19; CDR3 DNA: TGTGCCAGTAGTCCCGGACAGACAAGCTCCTACGAGCAGTACTTC; CDR3 protein: CASSPGQTSSYEQYF
J gene: TRBJ1-1; D gene: TRBD1; clone size: NA; V gene: TRBV7-8; CDR3 DNA: TGTGCCAGCAATCACAGGGGTGAAGCTTTCTTT; CDR3 protein: CASNHRGEAFF
J gene: TRBJ2-1; D gene: TRBD2; clone size: NA; V gene: TRBV7-2; CDR3 DNA: TGTGCCAGCAGACAGAACGCGGGGGGCCCGAATGAGCAGTTCTTC; CDR3 protein: CASRQNAGGPNEQFF
J gene: TRBJ2-7; D gene: TRBD2; clone size: NA; V gene: TRBV27; CDR3 DNA: TGTGCCAGCAGTTTGGGAGGCGGGGGGCGCATTTACGAGCAGTACTTC; CDR3 protein: CASSLGGGGRIYEQYF
J gene: TRBJ2-3; D gene: TRBD2; clone size: NA; V gene: TRBV7-9; CDR3 DNA: TGTGCCAGCACCTCTCGGGAGGGGCGCACAGATACGCAGTATTTT; CDR3 protein: CASTSREGRTDTQYF
J gene: TRBJ1-2; D gene: NA; clone size: NA; V gene: TRBV6-5; CDR3 DNA: TGTGCCAGCAGCCCTGTGGGAGGGAATGGCTACACCTTC; CDR3 protein: CASSPVGGNGYTF
J gene: TRBJ2-1; D gene: NA; clone size: once; V gene: TRBV10-3; CDR3 DNA: TGTGCCATCAGTGATCCCGTAAGGGGGGGCCCCTACAATGAGCAGTTCTTC; CDR3 protein: CAISDPVRGGPYNEQFF
J gene: TRBJ2-3; D gene: TRBD2; clone size: NA; V gene: TRBV11-2; CDR3 DNA: TGTGCCAGCAGCTCTCTAGCGGGAGGAGGGGATACGCAGTATTTT; CDR3 protein: CASSSLAGGGDTQYF
J gene: TRBJ2-3; D gene: TRBD2; clone size: once; V gene: TRBV27; CDR3 DNA: TGTGCCAGCAGTTTCTCAAAGACTAGCGGCATTGTGGATACGCAGTATTTT; CDR3 protein: CASSFSKTSGIVDTQYF
J gene: TRBJ2-7; D gene: TRBD2; clone size: NA; V gene: TRBV13; CDR3 DNA: TGTGCCAGCAGCACAAAAGCCGCCGCCGGGACTAGTGACTCGCAACACTACGAGCAGTACTTC; CDR3 protein: CASSTKAAAGTSDSQHYEQYF
J gene: TRBJ2-1; D gene: TRBD1; clone size: NA; V gene: TRBV29-1; CDR3 DNA: TGCAGCGTTTCAGGGGGCGCAAGGTACAATGAGCAGTTCTTC; CDR3 protein: CSVSGGARYNEQFF
J gene: TRBJ2-7; D gene: TRBD2; clone size: NA; V gene: TRBV7-9; CDR3 DNA: TGTGCCAGCAGCTTCGGGGGGTCCTACGAGCAGTACTTC; CDR3 protein: CASSFGGSYEQYF
J gene: TRBJ1-5; D gene: TRBD1; clone size: NA; V gene: TRBV19; CDR3 DNA: TGTGCCAGCCGGGACAGGGAATACGGTAGCAATCAGCCCCAGCATTTT; CDR3 protein: CASRDREYGSNQPQHF
J gene: TRBJ2-2; D gene: NA; clone size: NA; V gene: TRBV4-1; CDR3 DNA: TGCGCCAGCAGCCAACTAGCGTACACCGGGGAGCTGTTTTTT; CDR3 protein: CASSQLAYTGELFF
J gene: TRBJ2-3; D gene: NA; clone size: NA; V gene: TRBV13; CDR3 DNA: TGTGCCAGCAGCGCCGGTCGAGATACGCAGTATTTT; CDR3 protein: CASSAGRDTQYF